One and the same sample provided the 9 T cell receptor beta chains below, sequenced in a study of T-cell memory formation after mild COVID-19. Using its own MiXCR run on the 5' RACE reads, TCRdb lists one record per CDR3 protein. This sample has some 150,000 distinct CDR3 sequences, with about a fifth found just once. Sample: PBMCs or a T cell subset sorted from them (not recorded which). These receptors were collected from an adult woman who had mild COVID-19 (a few samples of this study predate the infection). Cell type and time point are not known.

This sequence joins TRBV7-8 and TRBJ2-3, with 11 bases that match TRBD2. This CDR3 spans 16 amino acids. J gave up 10 bases and V 4 bases, and 13 bases lay outside the gene matches. The germline V gene has CDR1 SGHVS and CDR2 FQNEAQ. The CDR3 DNA is TGTGCCAGCAGCTCCACTCATCTAGCGGGGGGCGGGCCGCAGTATTTT. It codes for CASSSTHLAGGGPQYF.

The chain combines TRBV24-1 with TRBJ2-5; unclear D gene. The CDR3 loop spans 12 amino acids. Germline CDR1 and CDR2: KGHDR and SFDVKD. Trimming left V 3 bases short and J 5 bases short, with 6 bases between. DNA for the CDR3: TGTGCCACCAGTGATCAGGAGGAGACCCAGTACTTC. Translated: CATSDQEETQYF.

CDR3 nucleotide sequence: TGTGCCAGCAGCTTAGGGACAGGGGGCGCAGATGAGCAGTTCTTC. Its protein product is CASSLGTGGADEQFF. The chain couples TRBV7-2 to TRBJ2-1; 11 bases align to TRBD1. The CDR3 contains 15 residues. Germline assignment: CDR1 SGHTA and CDR2 FQGNSA. The V segment lost 1 base and the J segment 8 bases; nucleotides outside the gene matches: 4.

The chain combines TRBV5-1 with TRBJ2-6; D call uncertain. Germline V gene lookup returns CDR1 SGHRS and CDR2 YFSETQ. Trimming pared 8 bases from V and 0 bases from J, leaving 6 bases between. This CDR3 spans 13 amino acids. This chain's CDR3 is CASRYSGANVLTF. CDR3 DNA sequence: TGCGCCAGTCGATACTCTGGGGCCAACGTCCTGACTTTC.

This clonotype was counted between two and nine times. The gene calls are TRBV12-3 or TRBV12-4 and TRBJ2-7; a weak D match, TRBD1 (6 bases). Trimming took off 6 bases at V and 0 bases at J, with 18 bases between the two ends. The CDR3 consists of 16 residues. CDR3 coding DNA: TGTGCCAGCAGCGTCCGCTGGGGACACAACTCCTACGAGCAGTACTTC. It is translated as CASSVRWGHNSYEQYF.

This clonotype was found a few times. This chain links TRBV29-1 with TRBJ2-1, with TRBD1 matching over 9 bases. Germline CDR1 is SQVTM and CDR2 is ANQGSEA. CDR3 length equals 14 residues. With V trimmed by 4 bases and J by 12 bases, 13 bases remained unmatched. CDR3 nucleotides: TGCAGCGTTGTAGGACAGGGGACTATACGGGGGCAGTTCTTC. The encoded protein is CSVVGQGTIRGQFF.

This chain links TRBV25-1 with TRBJ1-5; D is perhaps TRBD1 (6 bases). Germline values: CDR1 MGHDK, CDR2 SYGVNS. This CDR3 is 15 amino acids long. Trimming removed 2 bases from V and 3 bases from J, with 11 bases in between. The DNA of the CDR3 is TGTGCCAGCAGTGAAACAGGGATAGACAATCAGCCCCAGCATTTT. This codes for CASSETGIDNQPQHF.

This clonotype was detected a few times. The chain carries TRBV5-1 and TRBJ2-7; perhaps TRBD2 as D (5 bases). The V and J ends lost 5 bases and 1 base respectively, with 16 bases between them. This CDR3 is 15 amino acids long. Germline lookup yields CDR1 SGHRS and CDR2 YFSETQ. CDR3 in DNA: TGCGCCAGCAGATACCGCCCAGCGGTTTCCTACGAGCAGTACTTC. It translates to CASRYRPAVSYEQYF.

This rearrangement joins TRBV6-2 or TRBV6-3 to TRBJ2-5, with TRBD2 matching over 11 bases. Germline CDR1 MNHEY, CDR2 SVGEGT. V was pared by 8 bases and J by 5 bases, with 10 bases of the junction left unmatched. The CDR3 spans 15 residues. The CDR3 coding sequence is TGTGCCAGCGCCCGGCTAGCGGGGGGCAAGGAGACCCAGTACTTC. Its protein product is CASARLAGGKETQYF.